Listed below are T cell receptor beta chains from one sample, sequenced in a study of TIL therapy for anti-PD-1-resistant metastatic lung cancer. The data were produced by immunoSEQ multiplex PCR, yet TCRdb's version contains in-frame clones alone and is incomplete. The sample contains nearly 60,000 clones, about 73% of which appear only once. The sample consisted of blood, taken at baseline. Receptors were obtained from a person aged 25-79 years with non-small cell lung cancer. CDR3s include the opening cysteine and the closing phenylalanine or tryptophan.

V gene	CDR3 protein
TRBV5-1	CASSFFPTSGTRNEQYF
TRBV2	CASSVQGYEQYF
TRBV7-9	CASSPDTGANVLTF
TRBV9	CASSVGTSGVQETQYF
TRBV9	CASSVDPQGRRTDTQYF
TRBV28	CASSDSFYGYTF
TRBV6-5	CASSPPLRNEQFF
TRBV19	CASKREFSTDTQYF
TRBV15	CATSRGGLYSGNTIYF
TRBV30	CAWSAGTRAYNEQFF
TRBV6-6	CASSKTGEYTEAFF
TRBV27	CASSTGGTNTEAFF
TRBV28	CASNLVGGPGANVLTF
TRBV5-8	CASSLGRTQYF
TRBV5-1	CASSSEWGSGNTIYF
TRBV9	CASSGRGTSYNSPLHF
TRBV21-1	CASSKPRSSGGTYEQYF
TRBV7-8	CASSLRPGSSYEQYF
TRBV9	CASSVGWGEPLHF
TRBV28	CASGALDEQYF
TRBV28	CASPRRGTHTLKETQYF
TRBV30	CAWSRGVNTEAFF
TRBV7-2	CASSSQQGEEETQYF
TRBV27	CASSLSPGQSSGNTIYF
TRBV28	CASTQPKGPSSYEQYF
TRBV10-3	CAIKTGEYEQYF
TRBV7-9	CASRPEGLRDGYTF
TRBV5-1	CASSLGGPQETQYF
TRBV5-1	CASSRASLDEQFF
TRBV6-5	CASSTQGGGTEAFF
TRBV11-3	CASSLDQGGTSSYNEQFF
TRBV5-4	CASSLSSGSLGEKLFF
TRBV7-3	CASSFAGINVLTF
TRBV30	CAWNPGGETQYF
TRBV7-3	CASSLGGSEKLFF
TRBV29-1	CSVEVEAGSRTDTQYF
TRBV7-2	CASSFRDRGRGYTF
TRBV19	CASTNTRTWGTDTQYF
TRBV7-6	CASSLAGPNYGYTF
TRBV5-6	CASSLDKRNTEAFF
TRBV5-1	CASSWWEGQETQYF